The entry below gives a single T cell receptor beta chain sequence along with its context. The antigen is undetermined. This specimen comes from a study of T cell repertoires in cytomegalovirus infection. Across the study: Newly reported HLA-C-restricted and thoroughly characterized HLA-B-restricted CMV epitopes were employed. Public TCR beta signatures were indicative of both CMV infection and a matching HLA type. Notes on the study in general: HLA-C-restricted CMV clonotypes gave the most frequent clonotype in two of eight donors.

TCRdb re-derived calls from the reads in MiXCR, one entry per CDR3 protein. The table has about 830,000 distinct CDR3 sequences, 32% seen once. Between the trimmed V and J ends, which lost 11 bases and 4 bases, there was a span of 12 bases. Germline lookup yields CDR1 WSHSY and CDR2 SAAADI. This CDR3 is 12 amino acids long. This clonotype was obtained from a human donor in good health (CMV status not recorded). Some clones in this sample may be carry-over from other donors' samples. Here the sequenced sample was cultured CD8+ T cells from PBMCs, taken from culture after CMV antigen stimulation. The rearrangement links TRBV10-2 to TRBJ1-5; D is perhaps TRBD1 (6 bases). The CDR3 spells CAVRGANQPQHF. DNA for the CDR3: TGCGCCGTTAGGGGGGCGAATCAGCCCCAGCATTTT.